The source of this T cell receptor (beta chain) is a study of beta chain features in type 1 diabetes. Findings and limits, study-wide: Type 1 diabetes patients had moderately but significantly shorter TCRB CDR3s in all four CD4+ subsets.

Germline V gene lookup returns CDR1 SGHDT and CDR2 YYEEEE. The V gene end was trimmed by 10 bases and the J gene end by 8 bases; junction bases not matched to a gene: 12. The CDR3 has 13 amino acids. This clone came up a few times. Its specificity is unknown. Reverse transcription of all isolated RNA meant that expressed TCRB transcripts were sequenced. The method was immunoSEQ multiplex PCR; TCRdb's version includes in-frame clones alone and lacks a portion of them. This table has around 140,000 clones, around 10% appearing once. The sample was central memory CD4+ T cells from blood. J is TRBJ1-2 and V is TRBV5-6; 9 nucleotides line up with TRBD1. The receptor comes from a man aged 25-45 years with type 1 diabetes. As DNA, the CDR3 is TGTGCCGCTATGAGACAGGGGGTTAACGGCTACACCTTC. Its protein is CAAMRQGVNGYTF.